This T cell receptor (beta chain) was identified during a study of T cells in Graves' hyperthyroidism and ophthalmopathy. Patients were excluded because of uncontrolled infection, other autoimmune disease, pregnancy or lactation. Diagnosis rested on symptoms, serum thyroxine and TRAb, thyroid ultrasound, and orbital computed tomography. Many counts were recorded for this clonotype. What it recognizes is unknown. General study results and limits: Most clonotypes expanded in the thyroid (above 0.001) were also present in blood. In simple terms, a model built on 13 V-J features told ophthalmopathy apart from stable hyperthyroidism.

The V and J ends lost 7 bases and 3 bases respectively, with 13 bases between them. There are 13 residues in the CDR3. Germline CDR1 and CDR2: MDHEN and SYDVKM. Authors of the study amplified TCR beta CDR3 regions from RNA transcripts. An initial round of RT-PCR targeting the TCR CDR3 relied on the HTBI primer set. TCRdb redid the calling of the multiplex PCR reads with MiXCR, one entry per CDR3 protein. In the table there are around 400,000 distinct CDR3 sequences, more than 15% of which are singletons. The genes are TRBV28 and TRBJ2-7, with TRBD1 as a possible D gene (6 bases). Sequencing input: blood. The TCR sequence derives from a woman aged 18 to 35 with Graves' hyperthyroidism that later progressed to Graves' ophthalmopathy. The CDR3 DNA is TGTGCCAGCACCTCCTCGGACAGCTACGAGCAGTACTTC. It codes for CASTSSDSYEQYF.